This record looks at one T cell receptor beta chain sequence and its context. The sample belongs to a study of T cells in Graves' hyperthyroidism and ophthalmopathy. Overall study: The blood sample was taken at first diagnosis, before treatment began.

Active moderate-to-severe ophthalmopathy, Clinical Activity Score at least 3, NOSPECS at least 4, under 3 months' duration. Exclusion of a patient resulted from uncontrolled infection, other autoimmune disease, pregnancy or lactation. Using RNA transcripts as the source, TCR beta CDR3 regions were amplified. The HTBI primer set served for first-round RT-PCR of the TCR CDR3. TCRdb recomputed calls from the multiplex PCR reads with MiXCR, one row per CDR3 protein. The repertoire holds around 490,000 distinct CDR3 sequences, with around 20% as singletons. This CDR3 is 16 amino acids long. In germline, CDR1 is SGHRS, CDR2 YFSETQ. V was clipped by 0 bases and J by 0 bases, with 10 bases between them.

The source is a man aged 35 to 55 with Graves' ophthalmopathy. This chain uses TRBV5-1 with TRBJ2-1; D is possibly TRBD2 (6 bases). Sequencing input: blood. The CDR3 reads CASSLGRGISYNEQFF. CDR3 DNA: TGCGCCAGCAGCTTGGGGAGGGGAATCTCCTACAATGAGCAGTTCTTC. Full variable domain (remainder filled in from reference TRBV5-1 and TRBJ2-1): KAGVTQTPRYLIKTRGQQVTLSCSPISGHRSVSWYQQTPGQGLQFLFEYFSETQRNKGNFPGRFSGRQFSNSRSEMNVSTLELGDSALYLCASSLGRGISYNEQFFGPGTRLTVL.